These T cell receptor beta chains were read from a single sample in a study of metastatic and nonmetastatic thyroid tumors. TCRdb re-analyzed the PCR reads using MiXCR. Of around 20,000 clones in the sample, roughly 25% are singletons; the top ten hold roughly 10%. Material for sequencing was tumor tissue. All receptors come from a female donor with papillary thyroid cancer or a benign thyroid nodule (not recorded which). Some clones in this sample may be carry-over from other donors' samples. Both conserved end residues are part of each CDR3. Fields, in order: clone size, V gene, J gene, D gene, CDR3 DNA, CDR3 protein. The D gene is left open where the match is weak. Some rows have no size entry. The others give once, few or many, or a class for an expanded clone.

NA,TRBV30,TRBJ1-2,NA,TGTGCCTCCCTGGGGCTGGGGGCTGGCTACACCTTC,CASLGLGAGYTF
many,TRBV5-1,TRBJ2-1,NA,TGCGCCAGCAGCATCGAACGAGGAGACAATGAGCAGTTCTTC,CASSIERGDNEQFF
few,TRBV12-3/TRBV12-4,TRBJ2-1,NA,TGTGCCAGCAGCCCACTAGGAAATAATGAGCAGTTCTTC,CASSPLGNNEQFF
NA,TRBV6-1,TRBJ1-3,NA,TGTGCCAGCAGTGAATACCCCCGACAGTTCTCTGGAAACACCATATATTTT,CASSEYPRQFSGNTIYF
once,TRBV3-1,TRBJ2-5,NA,TGTGCCAGCAGCGGACGGGGGGCTTGGGAGACCCAGTACTTC,CASSGRGAWETQYF
NA,TRBV2,TRBJ2-2,NA,TGTGCCAGCAGGGGCTCTGGGACATACTCCACCGGGGAGCTGTTTTTT,CASRGSGTYSTGELFF
few,TRBV6-1,TRBJ2-7,NA,TGTGCCAGCAGTGAGGGGGAGTCGTCCTACGAGCAGTACTTC,CASSEGESSYEQYF
few,TRBV28,TRBJ1-2,NA,TGTGCCAGCACCACCCCTGGGTATGGCTACACCTTC,CASTTPGYGYTF
NA,TRBV13,TRBJ2-6,NA,TGTGCCAGCAGCTTAGCCTCCTCTGGGGCCAACGTCCTGACTTTC,CASSLASSGANVLTF
NA,TRBV19,TRBJ1-4,NA,TGTGCCAGTACCCCACAGGCAACTAATGAAAAACTGTTTTTT,CASTPQATNEKLFF
many,TRBV4-2,TRBJ2-3,NA,TGTGCCAGCAGCCAAGTCGGAGGGGGAGGAAGAAATACGCAGTATTTT,CASSQVGGGGRNTQYF
medium-sized,TRBV7-2,TRBJ2-7,TRBD1,TGTGCCAGCAGCTTAGGACACAGGGGCGGCGAGCAGTACTTC,CASSLGHRGGEQYF
medium-sized,TRBV3-1,TRBJ1-2,TRBD1,TGTGCCAGCAGCCAAATCGGGACAGAGGTCTATGGCTACACCTTC,CASSQIGTEVYGYTF
many,TRBV7-9,TRBJ1-1,NA,TGTGCCAGCAGCTTATCGGCGAACACTGAAGCTTTCTTT,CASSLSANTEAFF
medium-sized,TRBV5-5,TRBJ2-7,NA,TGTGCCAGCAGCCGGGACTTCGCCTACGAGCAGTACTTC,CASSRDFAYEQYF
few,TRBV30,TRBJ1-3,NA,TGTGCCTGGAGTGTACAGGGATCTGGAAACACCATATATTTT,CAWSVQGSGNTIYF
few,TRBV6-2/TRBV6-3,TRBJ1-2,TRBD1,TGTGCCAGCAGAACCGGGACAGGTACTATGGGCTACACCTTC,CASRTGTGTMGYTF
many,TRBV4-2,TRBJ2-3,TRBD2,TGTGCCAGCAGCCAAGATAATACCATCGGGCTAGCGGGGTCCCTCACAGATACGCAGTATTTT,CASSQDNTIGLAGSLTDTQYF
NA,TRBV15,TRBJ2-2,NA,TGTGCCACCAGGACGGGTGGGGCAGGCACCGGGGAGCTGTTTTTT,CATRTGGAGTGELFF
many,TRBV9,TRBJ2-3,NA,TGTGCCAGCAGCGTAGGCCCAGGGCGTACGCAGTATTTT,CASSVGPGRTQYF
few,TRBV6-1,TRBJ2-3,NA,TGTGCCAGCGGAGAGGGTCGCACAGATACGCAGTATTTT,CASGEGRTDTQYF
NA,TRBV19,TRBJ2-2,TRBD1,TGTGCCAGTAGTCCGCGACAGGGGGCGCTCACCGGGGAGCTGTTTTTT,CASSPRQGALTGELFF
NA,TRBV28,TRBJ2-3,NA,TGTGCCAGCGCCGGGGTGGGGGGGCCCACAGATACGCAGTATTTT,CASAGVGGPTDTQYF
NA,TRBV4-1,TRBJ2-1,NA,TGCGCCAGCAGCCAAGAAGGTTTGAGGGGATACAATGAGCAGTTCTTC,CASSQEGLRGYNEQFF
many,TRBV7-2,TRBJ2-1,NA,TGTGCCAGCAGCTTATTTCAATCCGCGGTCTCGGGTGAGCAGTTCTTC,CASSLFQSAVSGEQFF
medium-sized,TRBV10-3,TRBJ2-7,NA,TGTGCCTCCGGGGAGTCCCCCTACGAGCAGTACTTC,CASGESPYEQYF
once,TRBV7-2,TRBJ2-7,TRBD2,TGTGCCAGCAGCCGCGTGGGGACTAGCGCTTACGAGCAGTACTTC,CASSRVGTSAYEQYF
many,TRBV5-4,TRBJ1-6,TRBD1,TGTGCCAGCAGCCGCCCAGGGGGTTCACCCCTCCACTTT,CASSRPGGSPLHF
many,TRBV5-1,TRBJ2-5,TRBD2,TGCGCCAGCAGCTTGGGGTATAGAGCTAGCGGCCAAGAGACCCAGTACTTC,CASSLGYRASGQETQYF
NA,TRBV15,TRBJ1-2,TRBD1,TGTGTCACCAGCAGTGGACAGGGGGATGACTACACCTTC,CVTSSGQGDDYTF
many,TRBV7-9,TRBJ1-3,TRBD1,TGTGCCAGCAGAGTAACAGGGGCAGGTGGAAACACCATATATTTT,CASRVTGAGGNTIYF
once,TRBV20-1,TRBJ2-1,TRBD2,TGCAGCGCTAGGGATAGCGGGAGGGCCGGAGGCTACAATGAGCAGTTCTTC,CSARDSGRAGGYNEQFF
many,TRBV6-4,TRBJ1-5,NA,TGTGCCAGCAGTGAGGGGGCTAATCAGCCCCAGCATTTT,CASSEGANQPQHF
few,TRBV6-1,TRBJ1-2,TRBD1,TGTGCCAGCAGTGTCCGACAGGGCTCTGGAGGCTACACCTTC,CASSVRQGSGGYTF
few,TRBV2,TRBJ2-7,NA,TGTACCAGCAGTCGCGACACGACATGGACCTACGAGCAGTACTTC,CTSSRDTTWTYEQYF
NA,TRBV20-1,TRBJ2-7,NA,TGCAGTTCTAGAGGGAATCCGGGGGCTGCCGAGCAGTACTTC,CSSRGNPGAAEQYF
NA,TRBV30,TRBJ1-2,NA,TGTGCCTGGAGTGTTCGGCCAACCTGGGAGGGCTACACCTTC,CAWSVRPTWEGYTF
NA,TRBV20-1,TRBJ2-2,TRBD2,TGCAGTGCAGTCGGGAGGCTAAACACCGGGGAGCTGTTTTTT,CSAVGRLNTGELFF
few,TRBV6-1,TRBJ1-1,NA,TGTGCCAGCACCGCCTGGGGCACTGAAGCTTTCTTT,CASTAWGTEAFF
few,TRBV7-9,TRBJ2-7,NA,TGTGCCAGCAGCTTAGACGGGGGTCTCTACGAGCAGTACTTC,CASSLDGGLYEQYF
NA,TRBV28,TRBJ1-5,NA,TGTGCCAGCAGTTTACCCGATTTGCCCCAGCATTTT,CASSLPDLPQHF
medium-sized,TRBV12-3/TRBV12-4,TRBJ1-1,NA,TGTGCCAGCAGTTTGGGGGTGATTGAAGCTTTCTTT,CASSLGVIEAFF
many,TRBV7-9,TRBJ2-2,TRBD1,TGTGCCAGCAGACCGGGACAGGCGAACACCGGGGAGCTGTTTTTT,CASRPGQANTGELFF
NA,TRBV27,TRBJ1-2,NA,TGTGCCAGCAATGCCCCGTTTGGATGGGTCTACACCTTC,CASNAPFGWVYTF
NA,TRBV16,TRBJ1-5,TRBD1,TGTGCCAGCAGCCAATGGGGACAGCCTTCTAGCAATCAGCCCCAGCATTTT,CASSQWGQPSSNQPQHF
many,TRBV12-3/TRBV12-4,TRBJ2-6,NA,TGTGCCAGCAGTTTAAGGGCAGCTGGGGCCAACGTCCTGACTTTC,CASSLRAAGANVLTF